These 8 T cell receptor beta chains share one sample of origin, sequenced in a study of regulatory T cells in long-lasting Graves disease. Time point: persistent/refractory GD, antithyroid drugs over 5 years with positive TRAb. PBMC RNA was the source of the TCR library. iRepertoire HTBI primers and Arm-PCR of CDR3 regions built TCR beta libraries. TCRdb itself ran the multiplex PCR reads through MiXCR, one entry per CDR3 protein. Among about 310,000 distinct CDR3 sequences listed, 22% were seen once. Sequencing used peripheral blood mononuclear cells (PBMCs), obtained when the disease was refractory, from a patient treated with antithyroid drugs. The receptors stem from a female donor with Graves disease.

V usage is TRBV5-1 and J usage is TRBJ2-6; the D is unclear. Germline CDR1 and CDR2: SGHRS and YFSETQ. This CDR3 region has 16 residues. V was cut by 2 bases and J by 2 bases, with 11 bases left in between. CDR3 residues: CASSFISAAGANVLTF. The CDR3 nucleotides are TGCGCCAGCAGCTTTATTTCAGCCGCTGGGGCCAACGTCCTGACTTTC.

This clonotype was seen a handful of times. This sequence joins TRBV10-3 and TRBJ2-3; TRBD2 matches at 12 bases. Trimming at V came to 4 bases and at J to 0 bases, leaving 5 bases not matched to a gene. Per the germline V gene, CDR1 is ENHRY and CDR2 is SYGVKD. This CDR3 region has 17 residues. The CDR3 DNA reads TGTGCCATCAGTGCGGGTCTAGCGGGAGGGAGCACAGATACGCAGTATTTT. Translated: CAISAGLAGGSTDTQYF.

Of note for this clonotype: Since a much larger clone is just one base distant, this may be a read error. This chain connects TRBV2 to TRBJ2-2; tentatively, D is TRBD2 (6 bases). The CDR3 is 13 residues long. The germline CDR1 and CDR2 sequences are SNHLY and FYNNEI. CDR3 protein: CASRKTGTGGLFF. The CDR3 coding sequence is TGTGCCAGCAGGAAGACTGGGACCGGGGGGCTGTTTTTT.

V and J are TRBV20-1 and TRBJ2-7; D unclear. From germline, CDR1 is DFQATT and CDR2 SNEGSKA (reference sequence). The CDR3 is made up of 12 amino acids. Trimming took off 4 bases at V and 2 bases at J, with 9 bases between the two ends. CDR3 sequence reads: CSAIKLPYEQYF. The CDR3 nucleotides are TGCAGTGCTATAAAACTCCCCTACGAGCAGTACTTC.

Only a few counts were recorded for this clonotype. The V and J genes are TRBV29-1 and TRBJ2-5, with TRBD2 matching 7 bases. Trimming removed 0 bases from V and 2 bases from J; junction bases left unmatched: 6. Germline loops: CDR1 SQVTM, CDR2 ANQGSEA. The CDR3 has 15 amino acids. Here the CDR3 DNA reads TGCAGCGTTGAAGATGAGCTAGCGGAACAAGAGACCCAGTACTTC. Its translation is CSVEDELAEQETQYF.

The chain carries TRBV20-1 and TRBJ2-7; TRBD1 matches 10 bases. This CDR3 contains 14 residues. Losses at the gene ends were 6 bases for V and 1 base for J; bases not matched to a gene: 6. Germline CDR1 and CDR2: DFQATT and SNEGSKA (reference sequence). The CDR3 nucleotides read TGCAGTGCCGGCGACAGGGGGCTTTCCTACGAGCAGTACTTC. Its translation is CSAGDRGLSYEQYF.

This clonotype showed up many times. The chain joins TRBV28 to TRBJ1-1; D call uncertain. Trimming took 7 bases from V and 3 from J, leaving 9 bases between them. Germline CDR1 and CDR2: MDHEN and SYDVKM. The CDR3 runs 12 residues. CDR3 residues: CASTRAHTEAFF. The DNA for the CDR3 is TGTGCCAGCACGCGGGCTCACACTGAAGCTTTCTTT.

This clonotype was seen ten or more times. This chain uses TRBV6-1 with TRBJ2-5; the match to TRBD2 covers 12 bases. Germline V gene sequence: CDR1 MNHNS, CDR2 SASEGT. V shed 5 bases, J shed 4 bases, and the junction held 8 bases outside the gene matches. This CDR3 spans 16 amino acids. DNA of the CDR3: TGTGCCAGCAGTCGAGGACTAGCGGGAATCCCAGAGACCCAGTACTTC. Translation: CASSRGLAGIPETQYF.